Listed below are T cell receptor beta chains from one sample, sequenced in a study of T cell responses to AZD1222 COVID-19 vaccine. Repertoires were generated with immunoSEQ multiplex PCR, while TCRdb's copy carries only in-frame clones and drops some. This sample has 140,000 to 150,000 clones; 70% to 90% occur once, and the top ten carry about 4.9%. Sequencing was performed on peripheral blood, taken 28 days after the second AZD1222 dose. The receptor source for this set is an adult who received the AZD1222 COVID-19 vaccine. Each CDR3 is given with its conserved first and last residue. A D gene is named only where the DNA matches it firmly. Not every row has a clone size; where given, it reads once, few, many or a size class.

d_call j_call clone_size v_call cdr3_aa cdr3_nt
NA TRBJ2-3 NA TRBV15 CATSRGGRGGTDTQYF TGTGCCACCAGCAGAGGAGGCAGGGGTGGAACAGATACGCAGTATTTT
TRBD1 TRBJ2-3 few TRBV27 CASSRTGFHYSSTDTQYF TGTGCCAGCTCACGGACAGGGTTTCATTATAGTAGCACAGATACGCAGTATTTT
NA TRBJ1-1 NA TRBV20-1 CSASSGLGTEAFF TGCAGTGCTAGTTCCGGTCTAGGCACTGAAGCTTTCTTT
NA TRBJ1-6 NA TRBV10-1 CASSEQQENSPLHF TGCGCCAGCAGTGAGCAACAGGAAAATTCACCCCTCCACTTT
TRBD2 TRBJ2-3 NA TRBV4-1 CASCRVGTSGGAVTDTQYF TGCGCCAGCTGCCGGGTCGGGACTAGCGGGGGGGCCGTCACAGATACGCAGTATTTT
NA TRBJ2-7 NA TRBV30 CAWSGAGPYEQYF TGTGCCTGGAGTGGGGCAGGGCCCTACGAGCAGTACTTC
NA TRBJ2-7 NA TRBV9 CASSVEGGGADEQYF TGTGCCAGCAGCGTAGAAGGTGGGGGGGCCGACGAGCAGTACTTC
TRBD2 TRBJ2-5 NA TRBV29-1 CSVSFGTTSQETQYF TGCAGCGTTTCTTTCGGGACTACTTCACAAGAGACCCAGTACTTC
NA TRBJ1-2 NA TRBV7-2 CASSPDEGYGYTF TGTGCCAGCAGCCCGGACGAGGGCTATGGCTACACCTTC
TRBD2 TRBJ2-1 NA TRBV27 CASRLAGGNEQFF TGTGCCAGCAGACTAGCGGGAGGCAATGAGCAGTTCTTC
NA TRBJ2-3 NA TRBV27 CASSLRTDTTQYF TGTGCCAGCAGTTTACGCACGGATACTACGCAGTATTTT
TRBD1 TRBJ1-1 NA TRBV18 CASSPRQGGTEAFF TGTGCCAGCTCACCGAGACAGGGGGGGACTGAAGCTTTCTTT
TRBD1 TRBJ2-2 NA TRBV7-6 CASSLAGQGVTGELFF TGTGCCAGCAGCTTAGCGGGGCAGGGGGTAACCGGGGAGCTGTTTTTT
TRBD1 TRBJ1-1 NA TRBV5-4 CASEDRVAGTEAFF TGTGCCAGCGAGGACAGGGTGGCGGGCACTGAAGCTTTCTTT
TRBD1 TRBJ1-1 NA TRBV5-1 CASSLGATGTEAFF TGCGCCAGCAGCTTGGGGGCGACAGGGACTGAAGCTTTCTTT
NA TRBJ2-1 NA TRBV18 CASSQQRGEQFF TGTGCCAGCTCACAGCAACGGGGGGAGCAGTTCTTC
NA TRBJ2-5 once TRBV29-1 CSVEPAGRETQYF TGCAGCGTTGAACCGGCGGGAAGGGAGACCCAGTACTTC
NA TRBJ2-5 NA TRBV4-2 CASSQVGLQETQYF TGTGCCAGCAGCCAAGTAGGTCTCCAAGAGACCCAGTACTTC
TRBD2 TRBJ2-7 NA TRBV5-4 CASSLVPSGAYEQYF TGTGCCAGCAGCTTGGTCCCTAGCGGAGCCTACGAGCAGTACTTC
NA TRBJ1-1 NA TRBV5-1 CASSLTYIGGTEAFF TGCGCCAGCAGCTTGACCTACATCGGCGGCACTGAAGCTTTCTTT
TRBD2 TRBJ2-7 NA TRBV15 CATRASGYEQYF TGTGCCACCAGGGCTAGCGGGTACGAGCAGTACTTC
NA TRBJ1-1 once TRBV7-8 CASSLGANTEAFF TGTGCCAGCAGCTTAGGAGCGAACACTGAAGCTTTCTTT
NA TRBJ1-1 NA TRBV6-1 CASSEGVHMNTEAFF TGTGCCAGCAGTGAAGGAGTCCATATGAACACTGAAGCTTTCTTT
NA TRBJ2-7 NA TRBV27 CASSYGPPYEQYF TGTGCCAGCAGTTACGGACCGCCCTACGAGCAGTACTTC
TRBD2 TRBJ2-1 NA TRBV6-4 CASSDSFGRTYNEQFF TGTGCCAGCAGTGACTCGTTCGGGAGGACCTACAATGAGCAGTTCTTC
NA TRBJ2-1 NA TRBV5-5 CASSLDSENEQFF TGTGCCAGCAGCTTGGATTCGGAAAATGAGCAGTTCTTC
NA TRBJ1-3 once TRBV7-2 CASSSNVGVGGNTIYF TGTGCCAGCAGCTCAAACGTCGGGGTTGGTGGAAACACCATATATTTT
NA TRBJ1-6 NA TRBV30 CAWSVAGVESPLHF TGTGCCTGGAGTGTGGCCGGTGTCGAATCACCCCTCCACTTT
NA TRBJ1-2 few TRBV11-2 CASSLGQVNYGYTF TGTGCCAGCAGCTTAGGCCAGGTTAACTATGGCTACACCTTC
TRBD1 TRBJ1-4 NA TRBV28 CASSPTGRGEKLFF TGTGCCAGCAGTCCGACAGGGAGGGGTGAAAAACTGTTTTTT
NA TRBJ1-2 NA TRBV30 CAWSEGPYGYTF TGTGCCTGGAGTGAGGGTCCCTATGGCTACACCTTC
TRBD1 TRBJ1-1 NA TRBV2 CASSDRVAEAFF TGTGCCAGCTCCGACAGGGTTGCTGAAGCTTTCTTT
NA TRBJ2-7 NA TRBV7-2 CASSSITGTYEQYF TGTGCCAGCAGCTCCATCACTGGAACCTACGAGCAGTACTTC
NA TRBJ1-1 NA TRBV2 CASSEESLNTEAFF TGTGCCAGCAGTGAAGAGTCTTTGAACACTGAAGCTTTCTTT
TRBD1 TRBJ1-5 NA TRBV19 CASSIDQTGTSNQPQHF TGTGCCAGTAGTATAGATCAGACAGGGACGAGCAATCAGCCCCAGCATTTT
NA TRBJ2-1 once TRBV9 CASSNPRGADEQFF TGTGCCAGCAGCAACCCCCGGGGGGCGGATGAGCAGTTCTTC
NA TRBJ2-1 NA TRBV24-1 CATSDPTRGNEQFF TGTGCCACCAGTGATCCTACCAGGGGCAATGAGCAGTTCTTC
NA TRBJ2-1 NA TRBV18 CASSTAANEQFF TGTGCCAGCTCAACAGCGGCGAATGAGCAGTTCTTC
NA TRBJ1-1 NA TRBV11-2 CASSLSIEAFF TGTGCCAGCAGCTTAAGTATTGAAGCTTTCTTT
TRBD1 TRBJ1-5 NA TRBV18 CASSPLGQGGGQPQHF TGTGCCAGCTCACCATTGGGACAGGGTGGCGGTCAGCCCCAGCATTTT
NA TRBJ1-1 NA TRBV19 CASSPFDGTTYRTEAFF TGTGCCAGTAGTCCTTTCGATGGGACTACATATCGGACTGAAGCTTTCTTT
NA TRBJ1-6 few TRBV5-1 CASSLAWTGDYNSPLHF TGCGCCAGCAGCTTGGCTTGGACGGGGGACTATAATTCACCCCTCCACTTT
TRBD2 TRBJ2-1 NA TRBV3-1/TRBV3-2 CASSPRGASGHNEQFF TGTGCCAGCAGCCCTAGAGGGGCTAGCGGGCACAATGAGCAGTTCTTC
NA TRBJ1-2 once TRBV10-2 CASSEGLGRGYTF TGCGCCAGCAGTGAAGGGCTCGGACGTGGCTACACCTTC
NA TRBJ1-5 NA TRBV11-2 CASSLDLGGNQPQHF TGTGCCAGCAGCTTAGATCTAGGGGGTAATCAGCCCCAGCATTTT
NA TRBJ2-5 few TRBV18 CASSLQETQYF TGTGCCAGCTCACTGCAAGAGACCCAGTACTTC
NA TRBJ1-3 NA TRBV19 CASSANWGNTIYF TGTGCCAGTAGTGCCAACTGGGGAAACACCATATATTTT
NA TRBJ1-1 NA TRBV15 CATSNGLILNTEAFF TGTGCCACCAGCAATGGTCTTATCCTGAACACTGAAGCTTTCTTT
TRBD1 TRBJ1-1 once TRBV5-1 CASSLMGQGDEAFF TGCGCCAGCAGCCTGATGGGACAGGGGGATGAAGCTTTCTTT
NA TRBJ2-1 NA TRBV5-8 CASRGGETNEQFF TGTGCCAGCAGGGGGGGCGAGACGAATGAGCAGTTCTTC
TRBD1 TRBJ1-2 NA TRBV6-1 CASSAQGTGRLYGYTF TGTGCCAGCAGTGCCCAAGGGACAGGGCGGCTCTATGGCTACACCTTC
NA TRBJ1-6 NA TRBV5-1 CASSPRTGTPRSPLHF TGCGCCAGCAGCCCACGGACGGGGACCCCTCGTTCACCCCTCCACTTT
NA TRBJ1-3 NA TRBV12-3/TRBV12-4 CASSPGTPLSIYF TGTGCCAGCAGTCCCGGGACACCTCTCTCCATATATTTT
NA TRBJ2-2 NA TRBV19 CASSNPGDTGELFF TGTGCCAGTAGCAACCCAGGGGACACCGGGGAGCTGTTTTTT
NA TRBJ1-1 NA TRBV6-5 CARGLVNTEAFF TGTGCCAGGGGATTAGTTAACACTGAAGCTTTCTTT
NA TRBJ2-7 NA TRBV5-1 CASSFSFEQYF TGCGCCAGCAGCTTTAGTTTCGAGCAGTACTTC
NA TRBJ1-3 NA TRBV6-5 CATSGVGNTIYF TGTGCCACTAGCGGTGTGGGAAACACCATATATTTT
TRBD1 TRBJ1-5 NA TRBV4-1 CASSQDSGQGGNQPQHF TGCGCCAGCAGCCAAGATTCGGGACAGGGAGGCAATCAGCCCCAGCATTTT